This TCR beta chain originates from a study of blood T cell repertoires in COVID-19. Study information: Sites across the United States, Italy and Spain contributed samples from acute and convalescent COVID-19. PBMCs, B-cell-depleted T cells, or T cells provided the cDNA or gDNA that made up the material.

CDR1 is MGHRA and CDR2 is YSYEKL in the germline V gene. The CDR3 totals 13 residues. With 1 base removed from V and 5 bases from J, the gap between germline ends came to 8 bases. How the authors handled the data: Amplification of reference gene primers was used by the study to estimate nucleated cell counts. Profiled with immunoSEQ multiplex PCR; TCRdb holds only in-frame clones, not every one. V and J calls and clone size follow that table, whereas D and trimming were derived from the DNA. The sample includes 200,000 to 300,000 clones, 84% seen only once; the top ten take roughly 4%. Sequencing was done on a sample of peripheral blood. The receptor comes from a man in his forties or fifties with acute or convalescent COVID-19. This chain connects TRBV4-1 to TRBJ1-1; D ambiguous. The CDR3 here is CASSQVTKTEAFF. CDR3 in DNA: TGCGCCAGCAGCCAAGTGACAAAAACTGAAGCTTTCTTT.